Sequencing of this TCR beta chain was carried out in a study of cytomegalovirus exposure and HLA in healthy donors. This PCR relied on a set of 60 Vbeta primers and 13 Jbeta primers. Sequencing was performed with immunoSEQ multiplex PCR; in TCRdb, only in-frame clones are kept and a portion is missing. This table holds some 84,000 clones, around 66% found once. Germline assignment: CDR1 MNHEY and CDR2 SVGAGI. V trimming: 8 bases; J trimming: 2 bases; junction bases outside the gene matches: 6. The CDR3 totals 14 residues. Material: PBMCs. The TCR comes from a middle-aged woman in good health and CMV-seropositive. The V call is TRBV6-5, the J call TRBJ1-3, with TRBD1 identical over 7 bases. The CDR3: CASFDRVAGNTIYF. The CDR3 nucleotides are TGTGCCAGCTTCGACAGGGTCGCTGGAAACACCATATATTTT.